This entry lists 14 T cell receptor beta chains sequenced from one sample in a study of blood T cell repertoires in COVID-19 (dated by TCRdb to the early 2020s). Library preparation employed the immunoSEQ multiplex PCR assay. TCRdb re-hosts the immuneACCESS table, in-frame sequences only. Its copies lack some clones; in the studies checked, an unresolved V gene accounts for under half of them, and the cause for the rest is not known. In this sample the table shows 400,000 to 550,000 clones, about 85% of which occur a single time. The ten largest clones take up approximately 2% of the sample. The material sequenced was PBMCs or T cells enriched from blood (not recorded which). The receptors shown here come from a young woman with acute COVID-19.

The rearrangement joins TRBV27 to TRBJ1-5; D might be TRBD1 (6 bases). The germline V gene encodes CDR1 MNHEY and CDR2 SMNVEV (reference sequence). Trimming took 5 bases from V and 3 from J, leaving 14 bases between them. The CDR3 runs 15 residues. The CDR3 region has the DNA TGTGCCAGCAGTCAGGGGCGCGTTCCCAATCAGCCCCAGCATTTT. Its protein is CASSQGRVPNQPQHF.

In regard to this clone: Other DNA sequences from this sample encode an identical CDR3 as well. The V and J genes are TRBV5-1 and TRBJ1-5; 9 nucleotides match TRBD1. CDR1 and CDR2 from the germline V gene are SGHRS and YFSETQ. The length of the CDR3 is 14 residues. Trimming removed 0 bases from V and 5 bases from J; junction bases left unmatched: 0. Here the CDR3 DNA reads TGCGCCAGCAGCTTGGGACAGGGGGATCAGCCCCAGCATTTT. Protein product: CASSLGQGDQPQHF.

The chain employs TRBV27 and TRBJ2-7; the match to TRBD1 covers 7 bases. Germline V gene sequence: CDR1 MNHEY, CDR2 SMNVEV (reference sequence). V dropped 8 bases and J dropped 2; count of bases not matched to a gene: 9. This CDR3 has 14 residues. Here the CDR3 reads CASQSGQSTYEQYF. The CDR3 DNA is TGTGCCAGCCAATCGGGACAGTCTACCTACGAGCAGTACTTC.

The chain is built from TRBV6-9 and TRBJ2-2; D is perhaps TRBD2 (6 bases). The CDR3 is 15 residues long. V was shortened by 0 bases and J by 7 bases, with 12 bases between the two germline ends. Looked up from germline, CDR1 is MNHGY and CDR2 is SVAAGI. The CDR3 loop is CASSYSDYGSGELFF. The DNA for the CDR3 is TGTGCCAGCAGTTATTCGGACTACGGGAGCGGGGAGCTGTTTTTT.

The chain links TRBV9 to TRBJ2-1; 12 bases are a match to TRBD2. Trimming at V came to 4 bases and at J to 3 bases, leaving 5 bases not matched to a gene. The germline gives CDR1 SGDLS, CDR2 YYNGEE. The CDR3 extends over 16 amino acids. The CDR3 protein is CASSPRTSGVYNEQFF. The CDR3 nucleotides read TGTGCCAGCAGCCCAAGGACTAGCGGGGTCTACAATGAGCAGTTCTTC.

The V gene is TRBV30, the J gene TRBJ2-2; D perhaps matches TRBD1 (6 bases). Germline-derived CDR1 and CDR2 are GTSNPN and SVGIG (reference sequence). The CDR3 length is 14 residues. V was clipped by 3 bases and J by 4 bases, with 12 bases between them. The CDR3: CAWRGQGGTGELFF. In nucleotides, the CDR3 is TGTGCCTGGAGGGGACAAGGCGGCACCGGGGAGCTGTTTTTT.

The chain couples TRBV4-1 to TRBJ2-1; D uncertain. Per the germline V gene, CDR1 is MGHRA and CDR2 is YSYEKL. This CDR3 is built from 15 residues. Trimming took off 1 base at V and 0 bases at J, with 7 bases between the two ends. CDR3 residues: CASSQVQSSYNEQFF. CDR3 in DNA: TGCGCCAGCAGCCAAGTACAGAGCTCCTACAATGAGCAGTTCTTC.

For this clone: The sample contains more than one DNA sequence encoding this CDR3. The chain recombines TRBV28 with TRBJ2-7; possible D gene TRBD2, 5 bases. Germline V gene data show CDR1 as MDHEN and CDR2 as SYDVKM. This CDR3 has 12 amino acids. V lost 2 bases and J 3 bases, leaving 5 bases between the germline ends. In DNA, the CDR3 is TGTGCCAGCAGTTTAGGGAGCTACGAGCAGTACTTC. The encoded protein is CASSLGSYEQYF.

The chain has TRBV3-1 (or the pseudogene TRBV3-2) and TRBJ2-1; D perhaps matches TRBD2 (7 bases). Deletions cut 1 base from V and 6 bases from J, with 16 bases between. This CDR3 comprises 16 residues. Germline lookup yields CDR1 LGHDT and CDR2 YNNKEL (reference sequence). CDR3 sequence reads: CASSQVWGGRPNEQFF. As DNA, the CDR3 is TGTGCCAGCAGCCAAGTATGGGGGGGGCGCCCCAATGAGCAGTTCTTC.

V gene TRBV27 combines with J gene TRBJ1-2, with a weak D call TRBD1 (5 bases). Germline assignment: CDR1 MNHEY and CDR2 SMNVEV (reference sequence). Trimming left V 6 bases short and J 3 bases short, with 14 bases between. The CDR3 extends over 14 amino acids. The CDR3 region is CASRLPEGHYGYTF. The CDR3 bases are TGTGCCAGCAGACTACCGGAGGGGCACTATGGCTACACCTTC.

V usage is TRBV28 and J usage is TRBJ2-3; perhaps TRBD2 as D (6 bases). The CDR3 length is 13 residues. CDR1 and CDR2 (germline): MDHEN, SYDVKM. Trimming pared 4 bases from V and 5 bases from J, leaving 10 bases between. The CDR3 nucleotides read TGTGCCAGCAGTTCAGGAGGGGAAGATACGCAGTATTTT. This gives the protein CASSSGGEDTQYF.

The V gene is TRBV5-1, the J gene TRBJ2-7, with a possible D match to TRBD1 (6 bases). The CDR3 contains 14 residues. V was cut by 0 bases and J by 3 bases, with 10 bases left in between. The germline CDR1 and CDR2 sequences are SGHRS and YFSETQ. CDR3 residues: CASSLDGGLYEQYF. The CDR3 DNA is TGCGCCAGCAGCTTGGATGGGGGCCTCTACGAGCAGTACTTC.

The V and J genes are TRBV4-3 and TRBJ1-2; 8 nucleotides align to TRBD1. The CDR3 is 15 residues long. The V gene end was trimmed by 3 bases and the J gene end by 3 bases; junction bases not matched to a gene: 6. From germline, CDR1 is LGHNA and CDR2 YSLEER. In DNA, the CDR3 is TGCGCCAGCAGCCAGGACAGGGTCCTTCACTATGGCTACACCTTC. This encodes CASSQDRVLHYGYTF.

The V and J genes are TRBV25-1 and TRBJ1-5; the D gene is possibly TRBD1 (5 bases). The CDR3 is made up of 14 amino acids. Per the germline V gene, CDR1 is MGHDK and CDR2 is SYGVNS. The V and J ends lost 7 bases and 4 bases respectively, with 14 bases between them. Here the CDR3 reads CASTPQGNNQPQHF. CDR3 nucleotide sequence: TGTGCCAGCACCCCGCAGGGAAATAATCAGCCCCAGCATTTT.